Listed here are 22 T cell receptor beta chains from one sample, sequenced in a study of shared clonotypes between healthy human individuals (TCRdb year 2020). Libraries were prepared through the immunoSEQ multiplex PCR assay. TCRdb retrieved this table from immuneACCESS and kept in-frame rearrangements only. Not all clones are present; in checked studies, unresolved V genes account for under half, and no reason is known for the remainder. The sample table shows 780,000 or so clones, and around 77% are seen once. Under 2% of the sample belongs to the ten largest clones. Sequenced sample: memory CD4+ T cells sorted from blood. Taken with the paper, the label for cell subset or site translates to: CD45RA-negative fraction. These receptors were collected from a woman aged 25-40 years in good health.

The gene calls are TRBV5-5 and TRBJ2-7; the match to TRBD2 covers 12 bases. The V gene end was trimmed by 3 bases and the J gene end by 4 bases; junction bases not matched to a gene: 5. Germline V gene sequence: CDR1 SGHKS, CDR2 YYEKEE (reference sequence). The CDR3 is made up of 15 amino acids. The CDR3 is CASSSGLAGMYEQYF. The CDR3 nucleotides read TGTGCCAGCAGCTCAGGACTAGCGGGAATGTACGAGCAGTACTTC.

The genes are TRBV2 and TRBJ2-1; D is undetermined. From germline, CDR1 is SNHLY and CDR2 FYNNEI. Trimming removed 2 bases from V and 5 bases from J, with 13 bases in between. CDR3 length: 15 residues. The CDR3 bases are TGTGCCAGCAGTGAACTGGGTCTTAGGAACAATGAGCAGTTCTTC. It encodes CASSELGLRNNEQFF.

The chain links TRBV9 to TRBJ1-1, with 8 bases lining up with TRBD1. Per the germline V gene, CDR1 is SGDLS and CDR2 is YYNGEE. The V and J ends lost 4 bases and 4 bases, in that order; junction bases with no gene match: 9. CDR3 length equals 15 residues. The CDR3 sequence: CASSTGQGTSTEAFF. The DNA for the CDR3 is TGTGCCAGCAGCACCGGACAGGGAACCTCCACTGAAGCTTTCTTT.

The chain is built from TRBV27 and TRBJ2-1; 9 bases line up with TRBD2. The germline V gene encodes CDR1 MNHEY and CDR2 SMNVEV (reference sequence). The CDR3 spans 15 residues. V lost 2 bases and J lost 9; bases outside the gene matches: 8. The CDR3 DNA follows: TGTGCCAGCAGTTTAGGGCTAGCGGGAACGGCTGAGCAGTTCTTC. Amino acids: CASSLGLAGTAEQFF.

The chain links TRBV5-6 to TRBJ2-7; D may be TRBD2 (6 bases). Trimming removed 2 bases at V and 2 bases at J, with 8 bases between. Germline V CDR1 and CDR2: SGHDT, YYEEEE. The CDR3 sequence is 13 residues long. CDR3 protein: CASSFIAAYEQYF. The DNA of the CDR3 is TGTGCCAGCAGCTTCATAGCGGCCTACGAGCAGTACTTC.

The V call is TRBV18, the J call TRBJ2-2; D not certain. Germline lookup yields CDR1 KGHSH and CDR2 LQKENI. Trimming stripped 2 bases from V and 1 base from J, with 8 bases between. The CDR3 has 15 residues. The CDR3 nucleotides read TGTGCCAGCTCACCAGTTCAGGAGAACACCGGGGAGCTGTTTTTT. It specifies CASSPVQENTGELFF.

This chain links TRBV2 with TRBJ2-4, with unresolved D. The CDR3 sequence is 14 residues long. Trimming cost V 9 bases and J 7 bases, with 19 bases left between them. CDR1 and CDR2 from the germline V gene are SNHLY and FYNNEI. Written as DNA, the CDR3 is TGTGCCAGTACCCCCGTTGACTCGACGAACATTCAGTACTTC. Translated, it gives CASTPVDSTNIQYF.

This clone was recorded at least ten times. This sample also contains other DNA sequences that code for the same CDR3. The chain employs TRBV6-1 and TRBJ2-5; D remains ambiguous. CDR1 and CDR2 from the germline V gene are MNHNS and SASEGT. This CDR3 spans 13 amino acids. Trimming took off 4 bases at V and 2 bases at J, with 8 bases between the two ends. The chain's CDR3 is CASSVRGQETQYF. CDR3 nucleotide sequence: TGTGCCAGCAGTGTGAGAGGACAAGAGACCCAGTACTTC.

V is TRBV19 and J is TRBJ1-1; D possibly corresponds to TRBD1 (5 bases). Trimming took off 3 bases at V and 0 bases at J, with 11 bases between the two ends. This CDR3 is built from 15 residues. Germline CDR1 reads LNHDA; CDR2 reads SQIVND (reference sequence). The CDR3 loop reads CASSIRQPMNTEAFF. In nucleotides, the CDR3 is TGTGCCAGTAGTATCAGACAGCCCATGAACACTGAAGCTTTCTTT.

In DNA form, the CDR3 reads TGTGCCAGCCGACTAGCGGGAGAGGACGAGCAGTACTTC. Its translation is CASRLAGEDEQYF. This rearrangement joins TRBV11-2 to TRBJ2-7, with 12 bases matching TRBD2. V lost 8 bases to trimming and J lost 5 bases; unmatched junction nucleotides: 4. Germline values: CDR1 SGHAT, CDR2 FQNNGV. The CDR3 extends over 13 amino acids. Full variable domain (rest looked up from reference TRBV11-2 and TRBJ2-7): EAGVAQSPRYKIIEKRQSVAFWCNPISGHATLYWYQQILGQGPKLLIQFQNNGVVDDSQLPKDRFSAERLKGVDSTLKIQPAKLEDSAVYLCASRLAGEDEQYFGPGTRLTVT.

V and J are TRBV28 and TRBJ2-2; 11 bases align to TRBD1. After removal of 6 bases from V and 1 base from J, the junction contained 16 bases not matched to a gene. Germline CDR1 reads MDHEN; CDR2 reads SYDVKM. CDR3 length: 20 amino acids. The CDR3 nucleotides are TGTGCCAGCAGCCCTACGCGGGGGACAGGGGGAGGGCTGAACACCGGGGAGCTGTTTTTT. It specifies CASSPTRGTGGGLNTGELFF. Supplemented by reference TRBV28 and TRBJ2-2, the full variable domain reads DVKVTQSSRYLVKRTGEKVFLECVQDMDHENMFWYRQDPGLGLRLIYFSYDVKMKEKGDIPEGYSVSREKKERFSLILESASTNQTSMYLCASSPTRGTGGGLNTGELFFGEGSRLTVL.

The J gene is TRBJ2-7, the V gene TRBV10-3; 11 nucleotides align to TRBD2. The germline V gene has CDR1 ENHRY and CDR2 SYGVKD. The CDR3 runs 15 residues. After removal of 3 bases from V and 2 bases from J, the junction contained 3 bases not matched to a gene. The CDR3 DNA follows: TGTGCCATCAGTGAAGGGACTAGCGGACCCTACGAGCAGTACTTC. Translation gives CAISEGTSGPYEQYF.

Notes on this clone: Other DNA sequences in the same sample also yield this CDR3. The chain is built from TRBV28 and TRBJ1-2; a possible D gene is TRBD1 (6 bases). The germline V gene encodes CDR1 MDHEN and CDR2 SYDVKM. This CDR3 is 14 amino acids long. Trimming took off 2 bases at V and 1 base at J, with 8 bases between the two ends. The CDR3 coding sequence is TGTGCCAGCAGTTTAAGCAGGGGTAACTATGGCTACACCTTC. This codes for CASSLSRGNYGYTF.

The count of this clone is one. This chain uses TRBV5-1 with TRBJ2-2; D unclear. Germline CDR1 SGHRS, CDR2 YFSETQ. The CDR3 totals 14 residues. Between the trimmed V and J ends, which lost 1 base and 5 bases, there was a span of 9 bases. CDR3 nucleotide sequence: TGCGCCAGCAGCTTGTCGGTGATAACCGGGGAGCTGTTTTTT. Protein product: CASSLSVITGELFF.

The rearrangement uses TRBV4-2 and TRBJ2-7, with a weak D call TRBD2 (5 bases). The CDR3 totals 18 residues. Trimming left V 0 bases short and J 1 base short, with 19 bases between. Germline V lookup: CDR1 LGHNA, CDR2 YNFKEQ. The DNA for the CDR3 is TGTGCCAGCAGCCAAGATTCTCTTCCAGCGGACCAATCCTACGAGCAGTACTTC. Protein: CASSQDSLPADQSYEQYF.

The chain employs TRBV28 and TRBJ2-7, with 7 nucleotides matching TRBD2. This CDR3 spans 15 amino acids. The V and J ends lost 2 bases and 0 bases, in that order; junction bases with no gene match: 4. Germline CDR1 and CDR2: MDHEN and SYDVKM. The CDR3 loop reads CASSLQAGSSYEQYF. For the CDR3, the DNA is TGTGCCAGCAGTTTACAAGCGGGGAGCTCCTACGAGCAGTACTTC.

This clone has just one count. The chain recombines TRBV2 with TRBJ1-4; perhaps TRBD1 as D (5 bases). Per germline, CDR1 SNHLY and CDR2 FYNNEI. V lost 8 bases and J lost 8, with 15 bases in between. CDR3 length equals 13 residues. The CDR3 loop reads CASGEQGGEKLFF. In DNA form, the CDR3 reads TGTGCCAGCGGGGAGCAGGGTGGGGAAAAACTGTTTTTT.

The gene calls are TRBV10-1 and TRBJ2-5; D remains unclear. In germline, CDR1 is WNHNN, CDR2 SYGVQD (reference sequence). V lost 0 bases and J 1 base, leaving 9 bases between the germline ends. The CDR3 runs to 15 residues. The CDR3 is CASSESMGAQETQYF. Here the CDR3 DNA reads TGCGCCAGCAGTGAGTCCATGGGCGCCCAAGAGACCCAGTACTTC.

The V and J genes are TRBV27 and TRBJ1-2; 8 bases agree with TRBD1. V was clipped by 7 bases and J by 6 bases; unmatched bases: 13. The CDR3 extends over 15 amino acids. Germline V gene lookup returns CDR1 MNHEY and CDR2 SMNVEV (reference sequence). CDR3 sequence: CASTGRGRGPDGYTF. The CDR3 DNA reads TGTGCCAGCACCGGCAGGGGGCGGGGCCCTGATGGCTACACCTTC.

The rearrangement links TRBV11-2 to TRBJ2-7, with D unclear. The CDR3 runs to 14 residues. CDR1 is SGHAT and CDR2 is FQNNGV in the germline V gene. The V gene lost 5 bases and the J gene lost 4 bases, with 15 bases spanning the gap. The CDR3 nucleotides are TGTGCCAGCAGCCCCACCCTATGGGGTTACGAGCAGTACTTC. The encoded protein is CASSPTLWGYEQYF.

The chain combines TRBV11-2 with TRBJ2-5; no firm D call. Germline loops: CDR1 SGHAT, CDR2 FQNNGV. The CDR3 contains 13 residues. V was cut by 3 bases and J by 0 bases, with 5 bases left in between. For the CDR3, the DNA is TGTGCCAGCAGCTTTGGCCACCAAGAGACCCAGTACTTC. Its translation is CASSFGHQETQYF.

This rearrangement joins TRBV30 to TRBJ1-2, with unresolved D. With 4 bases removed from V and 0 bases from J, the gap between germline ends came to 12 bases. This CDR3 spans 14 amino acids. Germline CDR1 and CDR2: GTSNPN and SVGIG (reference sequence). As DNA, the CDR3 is TGTGCCTGGACTGCGCTCGGGCCTAACTATGGCTACACCTTC. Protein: CAWTALGPNYGYTF.